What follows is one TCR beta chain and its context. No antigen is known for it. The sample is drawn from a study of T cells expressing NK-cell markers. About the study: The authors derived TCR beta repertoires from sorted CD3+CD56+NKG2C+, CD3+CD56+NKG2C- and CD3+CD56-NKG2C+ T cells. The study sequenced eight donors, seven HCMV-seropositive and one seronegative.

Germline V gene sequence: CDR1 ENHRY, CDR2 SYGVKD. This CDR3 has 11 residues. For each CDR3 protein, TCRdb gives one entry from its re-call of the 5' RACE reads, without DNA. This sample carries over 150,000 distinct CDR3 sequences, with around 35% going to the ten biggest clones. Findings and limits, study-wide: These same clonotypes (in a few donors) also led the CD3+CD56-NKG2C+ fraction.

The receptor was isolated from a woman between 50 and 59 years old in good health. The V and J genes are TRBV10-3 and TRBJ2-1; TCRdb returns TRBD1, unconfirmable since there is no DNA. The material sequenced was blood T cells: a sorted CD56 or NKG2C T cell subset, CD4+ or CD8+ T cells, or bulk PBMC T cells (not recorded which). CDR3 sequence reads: CAATGGNEQFF.